This is a list of T cell receptor beta chains from one sample in a study of graft-versus-host responses after intestinal transplantation. The assay was immunoSEQ multiplex PCR, and TCRdb's table has in-frame clones only and misses some. The sample shows tens of thousands of clones, about 90% of them seen only once. The source material was PBMCs, sampled roughly 95 weeks after intestinal transplant. The receptors were gathered from a human patient who received an intestinal transplant, so some T cells may come from the graft donor. Both conserved end residues are part of each CDR3. Fields, in order: D gene, CDR3 length, J gene, clone size, V gene, CDR3 DNA, CDR3 protein. A D gene is named only where the DNA matches it firmly. The listing skips clone size in some rows; elsewhere it reads once, few, many or a size class.

>.|12|TRBJ1-2|.|TRBV7-9
TGTGCCAGCAGCCCCCACGGCGGAGGCTACACCTTC
CASSPHGGGYTF
>TRBD1|13|TRBJ2-1|.|TRBV5-1
TGCGCCAGCAGCTCCACAGGGGGAGAGGAGCAGTTCTTC
CASSSTGGEEQFF
>.|20|TRBJ1-2|.|TRBV11-3
TGTGCCAGCAGCCCCAGGCCCCCGCATGATCTGGCAGGCGGAGGCTATGGCTACACCTTC
CASSPRPPHDLAGGGYGYTF
>.|14|TRBJ1-1|.|TRBV29-1
TGCAGCGTTGTCAGGGGCTCGGGGAACACTGAAGCTTTCTTT
CSVVRGSGNTEAFF
>TRBD2|13|TRBJ2-5|.|TRBV6-6
TGTGCCAGCAGTCCGGGACTAGCTCGGAACCAGTACTTC
CASSPGLARNQYF
>.|14|TRBJ2-3|.|TRBV5-1
TGCGCCAGCAGCTCTCAAGACGGAACAGATACGCAGTATTTT
CASSSQDGTDTQYF
>TRBD1|14|TRBJ2-7|once|TRBV11-2
TGTGCCAGCAGCCTCGGGACAGCCTCCTACGAGCAGTACTTC
CASSLGTASYEQYF
>.|16|TRBJ1-2|.|TRBV1
TGCACCAGCAGCCAAGTGGGACCACCCCAAGACTATGGCTACACCTTC
CTSSQVGPPQDYGYTF
>.|15|TRBJ2-7|.|TRBV9
TGTGCCAGCAGCGTAGCCAGCACGGGTTCCTACGAGCAGTACTTC
CASSVASTGSYEQYF
>.|13|TRBJ2-2|.|TRBV7-3
TGTGCCAGCAGCTTAATAAAGTCCGGGGAGCTGTTTTTT
CASSLIKSGELFF
>TRBD1|16|TRBJ1-2|.|TRBV6-1
TGTGCCAGCAGTGAGATGGGACAGGGAGGTAACTATGGCTACACCTTC
CASSEMGQGGNYGYTF
>TRBD1|13|TRBJ1-1|.|TRBV7-6
TGTGCCAGCAGCTTAGGACAGGGGGTTGAAGCTTTCTTT
CASSLGQGVEAFF
>TRBD2|16|TRBJ2-5|.|TRBV11-3
TGTGCCAGCAGCTTAGGGGCTAGCGGGGGGCAAGAGACCCAGTACTTC
CASSLGASGGQETQYF
>.|11|TRBJ2-2|.|TRBV27
TGTGCCAGCAGTTACAGCGGGGAGCTGTTTTTT
CASSYSGELFF
>.|12|TRBJ1-1|.|TRBV6-1
TGTGCCAGCGCTATCATGAACACTGAAGCTTTCTTT
CASAIMNTEAFF
>.|11|TRBJ1-5|.|TRBV6-5
TGTGCCAGCAGTGAATTACGGTACCAGCATTTT
CASSELRYQHF
>.|15|TRBJ1-5|.|TRBV11-2
TGTGCCAGCAGCTTAGGTCTAGGCTCATCTCAGCCCCAGCATTTT
CASSLGLGSSQPQHF
>.|14|TRBJ2-3|once|TRBV19
TGTGCCAGTAGGGTGGAGGCTAGCACAGATACGCAGTATTTT
CASRVEASTDTQYF
>TRBD1|15|TRBJ2-7|.|TRBV19
TGTGCCAGTTCCCGCAAGCGGACAGGGGACTACGAGCAGTACTTC
CASSRKRTGDYEQYF
>.|16|TRBJ1-2|.|TRBV2
TGTGCCAGCAGTGAAGCGCTCGCCAATTTAGACTATGGCTACACCTTC
CASSEALANLDYGYTF
>TRBD1|13|TRBJ1-2|.|TRBV19
TGTGCCAGTAGCCGGGACAGTAACTATGGCTACACCTTC
CASSRDSNYGYTF
>.|19|TRBJ1-3|.|TRBV7-9
TGTGCCAGCAGCGCCCCTTCGGGACCGGGACGGATATCTGGAAACACCATATATTTT
CASSAPSGPGRISGNTIYF
>.|11|TRBJ2-7|.|TRBV27
TGTGCCAGCAGTTTAGGTTACGAGCAGTACTTC
CASSLGYEQYF
>.|13|TRBJ2-4|.|TRBV5-6
TGTGCCAGCAGCTTCCGGGCGGAGGACATTCAGTACTTC
CASSFRAEDIQYF
>.|17|TRBJ2-2|.|TRBV5-1
TGCGCCAGCAGCTTGGATCTCGCAGGGGGGCACACCGGGGAGCTGTTTTTT
CASSLDLAGGHTGELFF
>.|13|TRBJ2-3|.|TRBV4-1
TGCGCCAGCAGCCCGACGGACCGCTATACGCAGTATTTT
CASSPTDRYTQYF
>.|14|TRBJ1-5|.|TRBV6-5
TGTGCCAGCAGTGGGACAACCTACAATCAGCCCCAGCATTTT
CASSGTTYNQPQHF
>TRBD1|16|TRBJ2-1|.|TRBV11-1
TGTGCCAGCAGCTTTTGGACAGGGGATTCCTACAATGAGCAGTTCTTC
CASSFWTGDSYNEQFF
>.|12|TRBJ1-2|.|TRBV29-1
TGCAGCGTAACGGGACGTCTCTATGGCTACACCTTC
CSVTGRLYGYTF
>TRBD1|15|TRBJ2-1|.|TRBV6-5
TGTGCCAGCAGTTTGTCGGGACAGGGACTTAATGAGCAGTTCTTC
CASSLSGQGLNEQFF
>.|15|TRBJ2-3|.|TRBV6-1
TGTGCCAGCAGTGAAATGACAGGAGCCACAGATACGCAGTATTTT
CASSEMTGATDTQYF
>TRBD1|17|TRBJ1-1|.|TRBV5-1
TGCGCCAGCAGAGTTGACAGGGGGCTCGGTTGGGGCACTGAAGCTTTCTTT
CASRVDRGLGWGTEAFF
>.|14|TRBJ2-7|.|TRBV4-1
TGCGCCAGCAGCCACCGCGACGGCTCCTACGAGCAGTACTTC
CASSHRDGSYEQYF
>TRBD1|17|TRBJ1-2|.|TRBV7-9
TGTGCCAGCAGCTTAGGGGACAGGGCCTCCTCCCTCTATGGCTACACCTTC
CASSLGDRASSLYGYTF
>.|13|TRBJ2-7|.|TRBV5-5
TGTGCCAGCGGTGTGGTGGGGGGCTACGAGCAGTACTTC
CASGVVGGYEQYF
>TRBD2|16|TRBJ2-3|.|TRBV6-4
TGTGCCAGCAGTGACTCTGCTAGCGGGGGGGCAGATACGCAGTATTTT
CASSDSASGGADTQYF
>.|16|TRBJ1-3|.|TRBV7-9
TGTGCCAGCAGTCCTAAGTCATACCGCTCTGGAAACACCATATATTTT
CASSPKSYRSGNTIYF
>TRBD2|13|TRBJ2-7|.|TRBV19
TGTGCCAGTACGGGTAGCGGGGGGTACGAGCAGTACTTC
CASTGSGGYEQYF
>.|12|TRBJ1-1|.|TRBV2
TGTGCCAGCAGTCTAGGGGTTACTGAAGCTTTCTTT
CASSLGVTEAFF